A single sample is the source of the 27 T cell receptor beta chains below, sequenced in a study of blood T cells in healthy people across ages. Primed by a sample-barcoded 5' primer and a J-beta primer mix, a second PCR proceeded for about 6 to 12 cycles. TCRdb ran MiXCR on the 5' RACE reads and lists one entry per CDR3 protein. The sample yields around 1,500,000 distinct CDR3 sequences, 28% seen once. Material: blood. These receptors originate from a woman aged 25-40 years in good health.

V is TRBV12-3 or TRBV12-4 and J is TRBJ2-3; 13 nucleotides align to TRBD2. The CDR3 has 16 residues. The J segment lost 4 bases and the V segment lost 4 bases, leaving 5 bases of the junction unmatched. The CDR3 reads CASSSGTSGVADTQYF. CDR3 in DNA: TGTGCCAGCAGTTCGGGGACTAGCGGGGTGGCAGATACGCAGTATTTT.

This chain links TRBV20-1 with TRBJ1-1; 8 bases agree with TRBD1. The germline V gene encodes CDR1 DFQATT and CDR2 SNEGSKA (reference sequence). The CDR3 extends over 13 amino acids. V dropped 6 bases and J dropped 4; count of bases not matched to a gene: 7. The DNA of the CDR3 is TGCAGTGCACGGACAGGGATGGCCACTGAAGCTTTCTTT. Translating it yields CSARTGMATEAFF.

This clonotype was recorded a few times. This chain connects TRBV11-2 to TRBJ1-1; D is unresolved. V lost 1 base and J lost 5, with 11 bases in between. The CDR3 extends over 14 amino acids. The germline gives CDR1 SGHAT, CDR2 FQNNGV. The CDR3 loop reads CASSLAVRSTEAFF. For the CDR3, the DNA is TGTGCCAGCAGCTTAGCGGTCAGGAGTACTGAAGCTTTCTTT.

Only a few counts were recorded for this clonotype. The CDR3 reads CSAVDSSVSGNEQFF. The DNA of the CDR3 is TGCAGTGCGGTTGACTCCTCGGTTAGCGGCAATGAGCAGTTCTTC. The chain links TRBV20-1 to TRBJ2-1, with TRBD2 as a possible D gene (6 bases). Germline CDR1 is DFQATT and CDR2 is SNEGSKA (reference sequence). Trimming took off 6 bases at V and 6 bases at J, with 21 bases between the two ends. The CDR3 length is 15 residues.

Of note for this clonotype: A much larger clone lies a single base off, so this may be a read error. J is TRBJ2-7 and V is TRBV27; tentatively, D is TRBD1 or TRBD2 (5 bases each). The CDR3 is made up of 15 amino acids. Germline CDR1 and CDR2: MNHEY and SMNVEV (reference sequence). The ends were cut back, 0 bases at V and 7 bases at J, with 16 bases in the middle. The CDR3 loop reads CASSLSRDGYNEQYF. In DNA form, the CDR3 reads TGTGCCAGCAGTTTATCGAGGGACGGGTACAATGAGCAGTACTTC.

V and J are TRBV20-1 and TRBJ1-2, with a weak D call TRBD1 (6 bases). Germline V gene lookup returns CDR1 DFQATT and CDR2 SNEGSKA (reference sequence). V dropped 6 bases and J dropped 6 bases, with 11 bases sitting between them. The CDR3 covers 11 residues. The CDR3 is CSAPGQNGYTF. The CDR3 coding sequence is TGCAGTGCGCCTGGACAGAATGGCTACACCTTC.

The rearrangement joins TRBV4-1 to TRBJ1-5; perhaps TRBD1 as D (6 bases). The V gene lost 0 bases and the J gene lost 3 bases, with 12 bases spanning the gap. The CDR3 covers 16 residues. The V gene's germline CDR1 is MGHRA and CDR2 YSYEKL. DNA for the CDR3: TGCGCCAGCAGCCAAGATGGCCGGGACAACAATCAGCCCCAGCATTTT. This codes for CASSQDGRDNNQPQHF.

This chain joins TRBV2 and TRBJ1-5; no definite D call. V shed 1 base and J shed 5 bases, with 15 bases lying between them. The V gene's germline CDR1 is SNHLY and CDR2 FYNNEI. CDR3 length equals 16 residues. The CDR3 DNA follows: TGTGCCAGCAGTGAAGGGGGTCAGGTCCAGCATCAGCCCCAGCATTTT. Translation gives CASSEGGQVQHQPQHF.

This rearrangement joins TRBV5-1 to TRBJ2-1; 14 positions match TRBD2. Trimming cost V 3 bases and J 9 bases; bases outside gene matches: 8. This CDR3 contains 16 residues. The germline V gene has CDR1 SGHRS and CDR2 YFSETQ. The CDR3 nucleotides read TGCGCCAGCAGCTCCGTGACTAGCGGGGGGGCCGGTGAGCAGTTCTTC. Residues: CASSSVTSGGAGEQFF.

This clonotype showed up just a few times. This sequence joins TRBV5-5 and TRBJ1-5, with unresolved D. Trimming removed 1 base at V and 6 bases at J, with 11 bases between. Per the germline V gene, CDR1 is SGHKS and CDR2 is YYEKEE (reference sequence). CDR3 length equals 14 residues. CDR3 in amino acids: CASSLHSRGQPQHF. The CDR3 DNA reads TGTGCCAGCAGCTTGCATTCGCGGGGTCAGCCCCAGCATTTT.

This clonotype was counted between two and nine times. The chain recombines TRBV4-3 with TRBJ2-2, with unresolved D. The CDR3 sequence is 16 residues long. Germline lookup yields CDR1 LGHNA and CDR2 YSLEER. Deletions cut 0 bases from V and 1 base from J, with 9 bases between. The CDR3 loop reads CASSQDDQENTGELFF. For the CDR3, the DNA is TGCGCCAGCAGCCAAGACGACCAGGAGAACACCGGGGAGCTGTTTTTT.

The chain recombines TRBV5-1 with TRBJ1-2; 9 bases are a match to TRBD1. There are 15 residues in the CDR3. Unmatched junction bases numbered 4, after V lost 1 base and J lost 3 bases. Germline-derived CDR1 and CDR2 are SGHRS and YFSETQ. This CDR3 reads CASSLTGGNDYGYTF. Here the CDR3 DNA reads TGCGCCAGCAGCTTGACAGGGGGCAACGACTATGGCTACACCTTC.

In its sample, this clonotype was seen a few times. This sequence joins TRBV2 and TRBJ2-7, with TRBD2 matching over 10 bases. V trimming: 6 bases; J trimming: 3 bases; junction bases outside the gene matches: 8. The length of the CDR3 is 15 residues. CDR1 is SNHLY and CDR2 is FYNNEI in the germline V gene. CDR3 in DNA: TGTGCCAGCAGAGCTACTAGCGGGGCCTACTACGAGCAGTACTTC. Translated: CASRATSGAYYEQYF.

In DNA form, the CDR3 reads TGCGCCAGCAGCCAAGGGGGACAGGGGGCTTTTGGGGATCAGCCCCAGCATTTT. Its protein is CASSQGGQGAFGDQPQHF. The V gene is TRBV4-1, the J gene TRBJ1-5; TRBD1 matches at 12 bases. This CDR3 comprises 18 residues. J was trimmed by 5 bases and V by 1 base; bases with no gene match: 9. Germline CDR1 MGHRA, CDR2 YSYEKL.

The CDR3 coding sequence is TGTGCCAGCAGCAGGAGAGCGGGAGGAGGTGGGACCGGGGAGCTGTTTTTT. Its translation is CASSRRAGGGGTGELFF. This chain uses TRBV7-2 with TRBJ2-2, with TRBD2 matching 9 bases. The V gene's germline CDR1 is SGHTA and CDR2 FQGNSA. CDR3 length: 17 amino acids. V lost 5 bases to trimming and J lost 5 bases; unmatched junction nucleotides: 12.

For this clonotype: Relative to the germline gene, one junction end is altered; a read error may explain this. The chain couples TRBV7-9 to TRBJ1-2, with D perhaps TRBD1 (5 bases). Germline V lookup: CDR1 SEHNR, CDR2 FQNEAQ (reference sequence). This CDR3 is built from 15 residues. The DNA for the CDR3 is TGTGCCAGCAGTCTCAACGGGCAGGGCAACTATGGCCACACCTTC. Amino acids: CASSLNGQGNYGHTF.

The V and J genes are TRBV18 and TRBJ1-3; no reliable D call. The germline CDR1 and CDR2 sequences are KGHSH and LQKENI. CDR3 size: 16 residues. Between the trimmed V and J ends, which lost 1 base and 0 bases, there was a span of 10 bases. The CDR3 here is CASSPRTGFSGNTIYF. The CDR3 nucleotides read TGTGCCAGCTCACCACGAACGGGTTTCTCTGGAAACACCATATATTTT.

This clonotype was seen a handful of times. This chain links TRBV20-1 with TRBJ2-1; D is unclear. CDR1 and CDR2 from the germline V gene are DFQATT and SNEGSKA (reference sequence). Trimming shortened V by 6 bases and J by 5 bases, and 17 bases separated the two germline ends. This CDR3 is 14 amino acids long. The CDR3 sequence is CSAGRAVLNNEQFF. CDR3 sequence (DNA): TGCAGTGCGGGAAGGGCGGTGTTAAACAATGAGCAGTTCTTC.

This clonotype was picked up many times. The chain joins TRBV12-3 or TRBV12-4 to TRBJ2-3; D unclear. The CDR3 runs to 13 residues. The V end was cut by 6 bases, the J end by 0 bases, with 7 bases between. The CDR3: CASSFLSTDTQYF. The CDR3 nucleotides read TGTGCCAGCAGCTTCCTCAGCACAGATACGCAGTATTTT.

A few counts support this clonotype. A much larger clonotype is one base distant, so this may be a read error. The chain is built from TRBV29-1 and TRBJ1-2, with TRBD1 identical over 7 bases. Germline lookup yields CDR1 SQVTM and CDR2 ANQGSEA. V gave up 7 bases and J gave up 8 bases; unmatched junction bases: 13. The CDR3 sequence is 13 residues long. The CDR3 spells CSANPGGRGGYTF. CDR3 DNA: TGCAGCGCAAACCCAGGGGGAAGGGGAGGCTACACCTTC.

This clonotype has a handful of counts. CDR3 sequence reads: CASSLAVFYEQYF. The CDR3 DNA reads as TGTGCCAGCAGCTTAGCGGTCTTTTACGAGCAGTACTTC. The genes are TRBV7-9 and TRBJ2-5, with unresolved D. The J call may not be correct, given that the DNA end is closer to TRBJ2-7. Germline CDR1 reads SEHNR; CDR2 reads FQNEAQ (reference sequence). The CDR3 is made up of 13 amino acids.

V and J are TRBV5-1 and TRBJ2-3; D is possibly TRBD2 (5 bases). V shed 0 bases and J shed 6 bases, with 17 bases lying between them. The V gene's germline CDR1 is SGHRS and CDR2 YFSETQ. The CDR3 runs to 16 residues. The CDR3 region has the DNA TGCGCCAGCAGCTTGGCCGCGGGCGAAATGGTGGATACGCAGTATTTT. Its translation is CASSLAAGEMVDTQYF.

Remarks on this clonotype: One end of the junction does not line up with germline, which may come from a read error. The V call is TRBV7-2, the J call TRBJ2-7; D may be TRBD2 (6 bases). This CDR3 is built from 15 residues. The germline V gene encodes CDR1 SGHTA and CDR2 FQGNSA. The CDR3 nucleotides are TGTGCCACCCAGAATAGACTAGTGTCATCCTACGGGCAGTACTTC. This encodes CATQNRLVSSYGQYF.

J is TRBJ2-3 and V is TRBV19; 9 bases agree with TRBD2. The CDR3 runs to 16 residues. V trimming: 1 base; J trimming: 2 bases; junction bases outside the gene matches: 4. Looked up from germline, CDR1 is LNHDA and CDR2 is SQIVND (reference sequence). CDR3 DNA: TGTGCCAGTAGTATAGCCCTAGCGGGAAACACAGATACGCAGTATTTT. Translating gives CASSIALAGNTDTQYF.

This clonotype showed up many times. The gene calls are TRBV3-1 and TRBJ2-7; 7 positions agree with TRBD2. The ends lost 1 base at V and 2 bases at J; junction bases unmatched: 5. CDR3 length: 15 amino acids. CDR1 and CDR2 (germline): LGHDT, YNNKEL (reference sequence). The CDR3 loop reads CASSQGPSGAYEQYF. CDR3 sequence (DNA): TGTGCCAGCAGCCAAGGTCCTAGCGGAGCCTACGAGCAGTACTTC.

The chain carries TRBV28 and TRBJ1-1; tentative D call: TRBD1 (5 bases). The germline V gene encodes CDR1 MDHEN and CDR2 SYDVKM. The V end lost 5 bases, the J end lost 9 bases, and 19 bases lay between the germline ends. The CDR3 is 14 amino acids. The CDR3 sequence is CASSPPGRERKAFF. The CDR3 region has the DNA TGTGCCAGCAGTCCCCCGGGACGGGAACGAAAAGCTTTCTTT.

Note on this clonotype: It may be a read error: a sequence one base away is much more abundant. The chain combines TRBV24-1 with TRBJ2-5, with 8 bases aligning to TRBD2. The J segment lost 9 bases and the V segment lost 2 bases, leaving 13 bases of the junction unmatched. The CDR3 has 16 amino acids. Germline V CDR1 and CDR2: KGHDR, SFDVKD. The CDR3 region is CATSDSRAGVEEAQYF. DNA for the CDR3: TGTGCCACCAGTGATTCCAGAGCGGGGGTGGAGGAGGCCCAGTACTTC.